Sequencing of this T cell receptor beta chain was carried out in a study of T cells in localized non-small cell lung cancer. Study-level results: There were a median roughly 62 of the top 100 tumor clones appearing in adjacent lung. Exceeding tumor, uninvolved adjacent lung had the highest T cell clonality. Heterogeneity remains possible, as sequencing covered one tumor region only.

This table comes from immunoSEQ multiplex PCR, and its TCRdb copy is limited to in-frame clones, with some not included. The top ten clones hold about a sixth of a sample with over 40,000 clones, over 70% of them seen once. On this clone: The antigen remains unidentified.

The TCR was taken from a man between 40 and 70 years old with stage III lung adenocarcinoma. The sample was peripheral blood mononuclear cells, taken before any cancer treatment.

The CDR3 DNA reads TGTGCCAGCAGTTATCCCCACAGGGATGGAGATGAGCAGTTCTTC. Encoded protein: CASSYPHRDGDEQFF. The rearrangement joins TRBV6-5 to TRBJ2-1; TRBD1 is a possible D gene (6 bases). The CDR3 runs to 15 residues. Per the germline V gene, CDR1 is MNHEY and CDR2 is SVGAGI. V gave up 3 bases and J gave up 8 bases, with 17 bases separating them.